One and the same sample provided the 24 T cell receptor beta chains below, sequenced in a study of early T cells in non-severe SARS-CoV-2 infection. TCRdb used MiXCR to reprocess the 5' RACE reads, holding one entry per CDR3 protein. The sample contains some 30,000 distinct CDR3 sequences, 4.5% to 5% of which appear only once. The sample comprised whole blood. These receptors all come from an adult who was a healthcare worker with PCR-confirmed SARS-CoV-2 infection or an uninfected control (not recorded which).

There are many counts of this clonotype. The chain carries TRBV12-3 or TRBV12-4 and TRBJ2-1; perhaps TRBD1 as D (5 bases). CDR3 length: 14 amino acids. Between the trimmed V and J ends, which lost 2 bases and 7 bases, there was a span of 12 bases. The CDR3 region is CASSLTRAGNEQFF. In nucleotides, the CDR3 is TGTGCCAGCAGTTTAACCAGGGCAGGGAATGAGCAGTTCTTC.

This rearrangement joins TRBV6-1 to TRBJ1-1; unclear D gene. This CDR3 comprises 13 residues. Trimming took 0 bases from V and 8 from J, leaving 10 bases between them. Germline V gene lookup returns CDR1 MNHNS and CDR2 SASEGT. In DNA, the CDR3 is TGTGCCAGCAGTGAAGCGTGGGGAGCAGAAGCTTTCTTT. Its protein is CASSEAWGAEAFF.

This clonotype was detected many times. The rearrangement joins TRBV3-1 to TRBJ2-5; no firm D call. V lost 4 bases and J lost 2, with 8 bases in between. Germline values: CDR1 LGHDT, CDR2 YNNKEL (reference sequence). This CDR3 is built from 13 residues. The CDR3 sequence: CASSPTEQETQYF. In DNA form, the CDR3 reads TGTGCCAGCAGCCCGACGGAACAAGAGACCCAGTACTTC.

The chain recombines TRBV2 with TRBJ2-1; 7 nucleotides match TRBD1. The germline gives CDR1 SNHLY, CDR2 FYNNEI. The V gene end was trimmed by 4 bases and the J gene end by 4 bases; junction bases not matched to a gene: 7. This CDR3 contains 15 residues. The CDR3 loop reads CASSGDRVSYNEQFF. The DNA for the CDR3 is TGTGCCAGCAGTGGGGACAGAGTTTCTTACAATGAGCAGTTCTTC.

At least ten counts were recorded for this clonotype. The chain couples TRBV7-8 to TRBJ1-1; the D is unclear. Trimming pared 5 bases from V and 4 bases from J, leaving 26 bases between. The CDR3 is 18 residues long. The V gene's germline CDR1 is SGHVS and CDR2 FQNEAQ. The CDR3 region is CASSITITGSGRGTEAFF. In DNA, the CDR3 is TGTGCCAGCAGCATAACAATCACGGGGTCCGGCCGGGGCACTGAAGCTTTCTTT.

This clonotype was detected ten times or more. This chain joins TRBV30 and TRBJ2-6; D gene uncertain. Trimming stripped 2 bases from V and 4 bases from J, with 3 bases between. Germline V lookup: CDR1 GTSNPN, CDR2 SVGIG (reference sequence). This CDR3 comprises 12 residues. In nucleotides, the CDR3 is TGTGCCTGGAGTACCGGGGCCAACGTCCTGACTTTC. It is translated as CAWSTGANVLTF. Filled out from reference TRBV30 and TRBJ2-6, the complete variable domain reads SQTIHQWPATLVQPVGSPLSLECTVEGTSNPNLYWYRQAAGRGLQLLFYSVGIGQISSEVPQNLSASRPQDRQFILSSKKLLLSDSGFYLCAWSTGANVLTFGAGSRLTVL.

This clonotype was found a few times. The J gene is TRBJ2-7, the V gene TRBV3-1; 7 bases map to TRBD1. Trimming cost V 4 bases and J 4 bases; bases outside gene matches: 4. This CDR3 region has 13 residues. Looked up from germline, CDR1 is LGHDT and CDR2 is YNNKEL (reference sequence). The CDR3, as DNA: TGTGCCAGCAGCCGCCAACAGGGGTACGAGCAGTACTTC. Translated: CASSRQQGYEQYF.

The sample holds many counts of this clonotype. The chain uses TRBV30 and TRBJ2-2; D is uncertain. Trimming cost V 3 bases and J 7 bases, with 15 bases left between them. This CDR3 spans 14 amino acids. From germline, CDR1 is GTSNPN and CDR2 SVGIG (reference sequence). This CDR3 reads CAWSLEVVVGELFF. The CDR3 DNA follows: TGTGCCTGGAGCCTAGAGGTGGTTGTCGGGGAGCTGTTTTTT.

The table lists this clonotype with many counts. The chain has TRBV30 and TRBJ1-1; 7 bases match TRBD1. V lost 2 bases and J lost 4; bases outside the gene matches: 10. Germline V CDR1 and CDR2: GTSNPN, SVGIG (reference sequence). CDR3 length: 15 amino acids. The CDR3 sequence: CAWSITRGLSTEAFF. CDR3 nucleotide sequence: TGTGCCTGGAGTATCACCAGGGGGTTAAGCACTGAAGCTTTCTTT.

Many counts were recorded for this clonotype. The chain combines TRBV12-3 or TRBV12-4 with TRBJ2-2; TRBD1 matches 9 bases. The CDR3 sequence is 16 residues long. Losses at the gene ends were 4 bases for V and 5 bases for J; bases not matched to a gene: 8. In DNA form, the CDR3 reads TGTGCCAGCAGTTACTTGACAGGGGGAAGGACCGGGGAGCTGTTTTTT. This translates into CASSYLTGGRTGELFF.

This clonotype was observed many times. The chain couples TRBV12-3 or TRBV12-4 to TRBJ1-2, with 7 bases matching TRBD1. The CDR3 sequence is 13 residues long. With V trimmed by 6 bases and J by 8 bases, 9 bases remained unmatched. The CDR3 bases are TGTGCCAGCAGCCCGGGACAGAGCGTCGGCTACACCTTC. Protein sequence: CASSPGQSVGYTF.

This clonotype was found many times. This chain uses TRBV20-1 with TRBJ1-3; possibly TRBD1 for D (5 bases). The germline V and J ends were trimmed by 3 bases and 0 bases, with 15 bases remaining between them. The germline V gene encodes CDR1 DFQATT and CDR2 SNEGSKA (reference sequence). There are 16 residues in the CDR3. This chain's CDR3 is CSASVTWGDSGNTIYF. CDR3 sequence (DNA): TGCAGTGCTAGCGTTACCTGGGGGGACTCTGGAAACACCATATATTTT.

The table lists this clonotype with many counts. This chain joins TRBV27 and TRBJ1-5; the D is unclear. Germline CDR1 and CDR2: MNHEY and SMNVEV (reference sequence). Trimming shortened V by 7 bases and J by 6 bases, and 13 bases separated the two germline ends. This CDR3 spans 13 amino acids. The CDR3 region is CASTVGPTQPQHF. CDR3 nucleotide sequence: TGTGCCAGCACCGTCGGGCCCACTCAGCCCCAGCATTTT.

V gene TRBV20-1 combines with J gene TRBJ1-3; D perhaps matches TRBD1 (6 bases). CDR1 and CDR2 (germline): DFQATT, SNEGSKA (reference sequence). Between the trimmed V and J ends, which lost 8 bases and 2 bases, there was a span of 10 bases. The length of the CDR3 is 12 residues. The DNA for the CDR3 is TGCAGTTTCCAGGGGACTGGAAACACCATATATTTT. Translation: CSFQGTGNTIYF.

This clonotype is termed medium-sized. The rearrangement uses TRBV18 and TRBJ1-1, with D maybe TRBD1 (6 bases). Trimming took 3 bases from V and 0 from J, leaving 11 bases between them. CDR1 is KGHSH, CDR2 LQKENI, per germline. This CDR3 has 15 residues. The DNA of the CDR3 is TGTGCCAGCTCACCCTGGCCAGGGGTGAACACTGAAGCTTTCTTT. Protein sequence: CASSPWPGVNTEAFF.

This clonotype appeared many times. This chain uses TRBV27 with TRBJ1-2, with D possibly being TRBD1 (6 bases). Germline V gene lookup returns CDR1 MNHEY and CDR2 SMNVEV (reference sequence). The length of the CDR3 is 15 residues. V was cut by 5 bases and J by 7 bases, with 20 bases left in between. The CDR3 coding sequence is TGTGCCAGCAGTACCCGACAGGACGTCCTATTTGGCTACACCTTC. Translation: CASSTRQDVLFGYTF.

This clonotype was seen repeatedly, ten times or more. This chain uses TRBV2 with TRBJ2-1; 9 positions agree with TRBD1. V was pared by 7 bases and J by 2 bases, with 15 bases of the junction left unmatched. The germline gives CDR1 SNHLY, CDR2 FYNNEI. The CDR3 sequence is 18 residues long. This CDR3 is CASTQTPGGQGPYNEQFF. The DNA of the CDR3 is TGTGCCAGCACCCAAACCCCGGGGGGACAGGGCCCCTACAATGAGCAGTTCTTC. The variable domain in full, completed from reference TRBV2 and TRBJ2-1, reads EPEVTQTPSHQVTQMGQEVILRCVPISNHLYFYWYRQILGQKVEFLVSFYNNEISEKSEIFDDQFSVERPDGSNFTLKIRSTKLEDSAMYFCASTQTPGGQGPYNEQFFGPGTRLTVL.

V gene TRBV24-1 combines with J gene TRBJ1-5; TRBD1 is a possible D gene (5 bases). The CDR3 is 16 amino acids. In germline, CDR1 is KGHDR, CDR2 SFDVKD. With 3 bases removed from V and 2 bases from J, the gap between germline ends came to 13 bases. Here the CDR3 DNA reads TGTGCCACCAGTGATCGGGGGAGGGATCGCAATCAGCCCCAGCATTTT. This encodes CATSDRGRDRNQPQHF.

This clonotype appeared many times. The V call is TRBV20-1, the J call TRBJ2-1; TRBD1 matches at 7 bases. With V trimmed by 0 bases and J by 5 bases, 10 bases remained unmatched. The CDR3 spans 16 residues. Germline assignment: CDR1 DFQATT and CDR2 SNEGSKA (reference sequence). In DNA, the CDR3 is TGCAGTGCTAGAGACGGACAGGACCCCTATAACAATGAGCAGTTCTTC. As protein: CSARDGQDPYNNEQFF.

This clonotype was counted many times. The rearrangement links TRBV29-1 to TRBJ1-2; D not resolved. The CDR3 loop spans 12 amino acids. Per the germline V gene, CDR1 is SQVTM and CDR2 is ANQGSEA. Trimming took off 3 bases at V and 4 bases at J, with 9 bases between the two ends. The CDR3 sequence: CSVDFGTYGYTF. In nucleotides, the CDR3 is TGCAGCGTTGATTTTGGCACCTATGGCTACACCTTC.

This clonotype was counted many times. The chain recombines TRBV5-4 with TRBJ1-2; 7 bases fit TRBD1. Per the germline V gene, CDR1 is SGHNT and CDR2 is YYREEE (reference sequence). V shed 4 bases, J shed 4 bases, and the junction held 10 bases outside the gene matches. The length of the CDR3 is 15 residues. CDR3 DNA: TGTGCCAGCAGCGCCAGGGACAGATTTTCCTATGGCTACACCTTC. This codes for CASSARDRFSYGYTF. The variable domain in full, with the rest retrieved from reference TRBV5-4 and TRBJ1-2, is ETGVTQSPTHLIKTRGQQVTLRCSSQSGHNTVSWYQQALGQGPQFIFQYYREEENGRGNFPPRFSGLQFPNYSSELNVNALELDDSALYLCASSARDRFSYGYTFGSGTRLTVV.

The chain has TRBV5-5 and TRBJ1-2; no clear D. Germline V gene data show CDR1 as SGHKS and CDR2 as YYEKEE (reference sequence). The CDR3 runs 13 residues. The V gene lost 0 bases and the J gene lost 8 bases, with 11 bases spanning the gap. DNA of the CDR3: TGTGCCAGCAGCTTGGCGGCAGGAAAGGGCTACACCTTC. Its translation: CASSLAAGKGYTF.

This clonotype was counted ten times or more. The chain combines TRBV7-2 with TRBJ1-3, with D unresolved. V lost 2 bases and J lost 7, with 9 bases in between. Germline V gene data show CDR1 as SGHTA and CDR2 as FQGNSA. The CDR3 is 13 amino acids. CDR3 amino acids: CASSLLSDNTIYF. In DNA, the CDR3 is TGTGCCAGCAGCTTACTGTCAGACAACACCATATATTTT.

Ten or more counts support this clonotype. The rearrangement uses TRBV5-4 and TRBJ2-7; 13 positions match TRBD2. This CDR3 is 16 amino acids long. V lost 2 bases, J lost 2 bases, and 4 bases stayed unmatched. Germline assignment: CDR1 SGHNT and CDR2 YYREEE (reference sequence). The chain's CDR3 is CASSFGGTSGAYEQYF. For the CDR3, the DNA is TGTGCCAGCAGCTTTGGGGGGACTAGCGGGGCCTACGAGCAGTACTTC.